One sample yielded the 19 T cell receptor beta chains listed below, sequenced in a study of blood T cell repertoires in COVID-19. This table comes from immunoSEQ multiplex PCR, and its TCRdb copy is limited to in-frame clones, with some not included. The sample lists about 44,000 clones, 80% to 90% occurring once. The specimen sequenced was peripheral blood. The origin of the receptors is a woman between 40 and 55 years old with acute or convalescent COVID-19.

The CDR3 region is CASSLWGVGELFF. CDR3 bases: TGTGCCAGCAGCTTGTGGGGCGTCGGGGAGCTGTTTTTT. V and J are TRBV5-6 and TRBJ2-2; D perhaps matches TRBD1 (5 bases). Trimming removed 1 base from V and 7 bases from J, with 8 bases in between. The length of the CDR3 is 13 residues. Per the germline V gene, CDR1 is SGHDT and CDR2 is YYEEEE.

The V call is TRBV7-2, the J call TRBJ1-3; TRBD1 aligns across 10 bases. Germline V gene sequence: CDR1 SGHTA, CDR2 FQGNSA. V lost 5 bases and J lost 6; bases outside the gene matches: 7. The length of the CDR3 is 15 residues. DNA for the CDR3: TGTGCCAGCAGCCCCGGGAGACAGGGGGCAAACACCATATATTTT. This codes for CASSPGRQGANTIYF.

The chain uses TRBV4-1 and TRBJ2-7; 13 positions match TRBD2. The CDR3 spans 19 residues. Germline V gene sequence: CDR1 MGHRA, CDR2 YSYEKL. The V and J ends lost 1 base and 0 bases, in that order; junction bases with no gene match: 9. The CDR3 DNA follows: TGCGCCAGCAGCCAAGCGGGACTAGCGGGATTGAGGGGCTCCTACGAGCAGTACTTC. Residues: CASSQAGLAGLRGSYEQYF.

The J gene is TRBJ1-1, the V gene TRBV27; 7 bases map to TRBD1. Germline V gene sequence: CDR1 MNHEY, CDR2 SMNVEV (reference sequence). This CDR3 region has 15 residues. J gave up 5 bases and V 2 bases, and 8 bases lay outside the gene matches. The CDR3 DNA is TGTGCCAGCAGTTTACAAGGGGGCATTGGGACTGAAGCTTTCTTT. It translates to CASSLQGGIGTEAFF.

This clone has a handful of counts. The chain joins TRBV19 to TRBJ1-1; 7 bases are a match to TRBD1. V was clipped by 7 bases and J by 0 bases; unmatched bases: 5. The CDR3 runs 14 residues. Germline assignment: CDR1 LNHDA and CDR2 SQIVND (reference sequence). The CDR3 loop is CASTTGSLNTEAFF. CDR3 bases: TGTGCCAGTACGACAGGGTCCCTGAACACTGAAGCTTTCTTT.

The V gene is TRBV7-2, the J gene TRBJ1-5; D unclear. The CDR3 contains 13 residues. Trimming left V 3 bases short and J 6 bases short, with 9 bases between. Germline V gene data show CDR1 as SGHTA and CDR2 as FQGNSA. The CDR3 region has the DNA TGTGCCAGCAGCTTCTCTCTATCTCAGCCCCAGCATTTT. Protein product: CASSFSLSQPQHF.

This clone was detected only once. The chain employs TRBV19 and TRBJ2-7; D unclear. In germline, CDR1 is LNHDA, CDR2 SQIVND (reference sequence). The CDR3 runs to 13 residues. V was shortened by 6 bases and J by 6 bases, with 15 bases between the two germline ends. CDR3 nucleotide sequence: TGTGCCAGTAGCGTGGGCACCCTGGGCGAGCAGTACTTC. This encodes CASSVGTLGEQYF. The full variable domain, its missing parts supplied by reference TRBV19 and TRBJ2-7, is DGGITQSPKYLFRKEGQNVTLSCEQNLNHDAMYWYRQDPGQGLRLIYYSQIVNDFQKGDIAEGYSVSREKKESFPLTVTSAQKNPTAFYLCASSVGTLGEQYFGPGTRLTVT.

The chain is built from TRBV10-2 and TRBJ2-2; TRBD2 aligns across 15 bases. J lost 7 bases, V lost 0 bases, and 6 bases had no gene match. CDR3 size: 18 residues. CDR1 and CDR2 (germline): WSHSY, SAAADI. The CDR3 spells CASSESGLAGGLHGELFF. The CDR3, as DNA: TGCGCCAGCAGTGAGTCAGGACTAGCGGGGGGGCTTCACGGGGAGCTGTTTTTT.

The J gene is TRBJ1-4, the V gene TRBV10-1, with D possibly matching TRBD1 (5 bases). Germline CDR1 and CDR2: WNHNN and SYGVQD (reference sequence). With 0 bases removed from V and 8 bases from J, the gap between germline ends came to 10 bases. This CDR3 spans 14 amino acids. CDR3 residues: CASSESAGREKLFF. The CDR3 coding sequence is TGCGCCAGCAGTGAGTCGGCAGGGCGGGAAAAACTGTTTTTT.

V and J are TRBV6-7 and TRBJ2-4, with TRBD2 identical over 11 bases. TRBV6-7 is classed as an ORF, of uncertain function. V gave up 6 bases and J gave up 1 base; unmatched junction bases: 14. The CDR3 consists of 19 residues. The CDR3 bases are TGTGCCAGCAGGAAGATTAGCGGGGGGGCCAGAGGGGCCAAAAACATTCAGTACTTC. Translating gives CASRKISGGARGAKNIQYF.

This clone came up a few times. The chain has TRBV27 and TRBJ1-5; a weak D match, TRBD1 (6 bases). The CDR3 has 14 residues. The V gene lost 3 bases and the J gene lost 7 bases, with 13 bases spanning the gap. Germline loops: CDR1 MNHEY, CDR2 SMNVEV (reference sequence). The CDR3 loop reads CASSLAQGKQPQHF. The CDR3 region has the DNA TGTGCCAGCAGTTTGGCTCAGGGGAAGCAGCCCCAGCATTTT.

This chain's CDR3 is CASLGQYTEAFF. In DNA form, the CDR3 reads TGTGCCAGCCTCGGACAGTACACTGAAGCTTTCTTT. The rearrangement joins TRBV2 to TRBJ1-1; D may be TRBD1 (6 bases). Germline CDR1 reads SNHLY; CDR2 reads FYNNEI. The CDR3 runs 12 residues. Trimming shortened V by 8 bases and J by 3 bases, and 10 bases separated the two germline ends.

The V and J genes are TRBV30 and TRBJ2-5; 7 bases match TRBD2. The CDR3 is made up of 14 amino acids. The ends lost 0 bases at V and 6 bases at J; junction bases unmatched: 7. Germline CDR1 reads GTSNPN; CDR2 reads SVGIG (reference sequence). The CDR3 nucleotides read TGTGCCTGGAGTGTCCGGGGGAGGGGCCAGACCCAGTACTTC. It encodes CAWSVRGRGQTQYF.

The chain links TRBV3-1 (or the pseudogene TRBV3-2) to TRBJ1-2; D uncertain. Germline-derived CDR1 and CDR2 are LGHDT and YNNKEL (reference sequence). V was trimmed by 0 bases and J by 7 bases, leaving 15 bases between them. This CDR3 has 15 residues. CDR3 protein: CASSQDRRALGGYTF. CDR3 bases: TGTGCCAGCAGCCAAGATAGGAGGGCGCTGGGTGGCTACACCTTC.

The chain is built from TRBV7-3 and TRBJ2-7, with 11 bases that match TRBD1. This CDR3 is built from 18 residues. The V gene's germline CDR1 is SGHTA and CDR2 FQGTGA. J was trimmed by 2 bases and V by 4 bases; bases with no gene match: 13. Written as DNA, the CDR3 is TGTGCCAGCAGCTCCGGGACAGGGGGAATCCTGTCCACCTACGAGCAGTACTTC. It is translated as CASSSGTGGILSTYEQYF.

The rearrangement uses TRBV11-1 and TRBJ2-7; D is unresolved. Germline V gene lookup returns CDR1 SGHAT and CDR2 FQDESV (reference sequence). The V end lost 5 bases, the J end lost 0 bases, and 5 bases lay between the germline ends. This CDR3 contains 12 residues. The CDR3 sequence is CASSVLSYEQYF. CDR3 coding DNA: TGTGCCAGCAGCGTCCTCTCCTACGAGCAGTACTTC.

The chain links TRBV10-3 to TRBJ1-4; TRBD1 might be the D (6 bases). Germline V lookup: CDR1 ENHRY, CDR2 SYGVKD. V was cut by 10 bases and J by 0 bases, with 12 bases left in between. This CDR3 spans 14 amino acids. CDR3 loop: CATGRGTTNEKLFF. CDR3 in DNA: TGTGCCACCGGCAGGGGAACAACTAATGAAAAACTGTTTTTT.

This clone appeared a few times. The chain combines TRBV28 with TRBJ2-3; 8 nucleotides align to TRBD2. V lost 3 bases to trimming and J lost 2 bases; unmatched junction nucleotides: 7. The CDR3 length is 16 residues. Germline lookup yields CDR1 MDHEN and CDR2 SYDVKM. Written as DNA, the CDR3 is TGTGCCAGCAGTTTTAGGGAGCGGGGGTTCACAGATACGCAGTATTTT. Translation gives CASSFRERGFTDTQYF.

The rearrangement joins TRBV19 to TRBJ1-5; D is ambiguous. The CDR3 spans 13 residues. V shed 5 bases and J shed 5 bases, with 10 bases lying between them. CDR1 and CDR2 (germline): LNHDA, SQIVND (reference sequence). CDR3 residues: CASSVRGDQPQHF. In DNA form, the CDR3 reads TGTGCCAGTAGTGTCCGGGGTGATCAGCCCCAGCATTTT.